This section outlines one T cell receptor beta chain sequence together with its context. This record belongs to a study of blood T cell repertoires in COVID-19. Study background: Spain, Italy and the United States supplied samples that represented acute and convalescent COVID-19. In each case, the material was cDNA or gDNA derived from T cells, B-cell-depleted T cells, or PBMCs.

The data were produced by immunoSEQ multiplex PCR, yet TCRdb's version contains in-frame clones alone and is incomplete. The sample includes about 350,000 clones, approximately 89% of them seen just once. Germline V gene lookup returns CDR1 SQVTM and CDR2 ANQGSEA. This CDR3 comprises 15 residues. V shed 5 bases, J shed 4 bases, and the junction held 7 bases outside the gene matches. Patients in Seattle were enrolled during active infection, then followed longitudinally. The source is a woman aged 60 to 75 with COVID-19, enrolled during active disease. The sample was peripheral blood. The V gene is TRBV29-1, the J gene TRBJ2-2, with TRBD2 identical over 10 bases. CDR3 sequence: CSVWSGGGSTGELFF. DNA for the CDR3: TGCAGCGTTTGGAGCGGGGGGGGCTCCACCGGGGAGCTGTTTTTT.